The sequence of this TCR beta chain was determined in a study of blood T cell repertoires in COVID-19. Clones were sequenced by immunoSEQ multiplex PCR, and TCRdb holds only the in-frame ones, with some missing. The sample records about 180,000 clones, around 87% being singletons. V dropped 7 bases and J dropped 1 base, with 4 bases sitting between them. CDR1 is LNHDA and CDR2 is SQIVND in the germline V gene (reference sequence). CDR3 length: 12 amino acids. The chain employs TRBV19 and TRBJ2-2; no reliable D call. The clonotype was recovered from a man in his forties with active or convalescent COVID-19. The sample was peripheral blood. The DNA for the CDR3 is TGTGCCAGTAATCAGAACACCGGGGAGCTGTTTTTT. It codes for CASNQNTGELFF. Full variable domain (outside the CDR3, taken from reference TRBV19 and TRBJ2-2): DGGITQSPKYLFRKEGQNVTLSCEQNLNHDAMYWYRQDPGQGLRLIYYSQIVNDFQKGDIAEGYSVSREKKESFPLTVTSAQKNPTAFYLCASNQNTGELFFGEGSRLTVL.